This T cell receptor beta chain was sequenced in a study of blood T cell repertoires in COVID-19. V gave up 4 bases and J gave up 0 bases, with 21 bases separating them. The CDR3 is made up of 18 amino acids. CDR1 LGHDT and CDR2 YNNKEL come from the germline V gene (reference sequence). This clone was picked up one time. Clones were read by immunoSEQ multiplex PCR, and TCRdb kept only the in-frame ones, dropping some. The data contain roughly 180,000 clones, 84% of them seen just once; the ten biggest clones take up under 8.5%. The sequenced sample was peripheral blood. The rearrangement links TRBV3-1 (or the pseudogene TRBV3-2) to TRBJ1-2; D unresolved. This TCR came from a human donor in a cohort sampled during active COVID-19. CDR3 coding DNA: TGTGCCAGCAGCCTTACGAAGCCGTATAACGGAGCTAACTATGGCTACACCTTC. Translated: CASSLTKPYNGANYGYTF.